This T cell receptor beta chain came from a study of technical replicates of blood from several donors. Per the germline V gene, CDR1 is MGHRA and CDR2 is YSYEKL. V lost 6 bases, J lost 3 bases, and 4 bases stayed unmatched. The CDR3 extends over 14 amino acids. Data came from immunoSEQ multiplex PCR; TCRdb stores just in-frame clones and leaves some out. The table records some 64,000 clones, more than 95% of them present only once. The origin of this receptor is a human donor in good health. Sequencing was carried out using T cells isolated from PBMCs. The J gene is TRBJ2-7, the V gene TRBV4-1; TRBD2 agrees at 11 bases. The CDR3 DNA sequence: TGCGCCAGCAGACAGACTAGCGGGAACTACGAGCAGTACTTC. The encoded protein is CASRQTSGNYEQYF.